This is a list of T cell receptor beta chains from one sample in a study of blood T cell repertoires in COVID-19. TCRdb's copy holds only in-frame clones and misses some; the assay was immunoSEQ multiplex PCR. The table lists about 220,000 clones, about 85% of them singletons. The sample consisted of peripheral blood. The receptors come from a man younger than 40 with active or convalescent COVID-19. CDR3s include the opening cysteine and the closing phenylalanine or tryptophan. Fields, in order: CDR3 DNA, CDR3 protein, clone size, J gene, D gene, V gene. D genes are given only for firm matches. The listing skips clone size in some rows; elsewhere it reads once, few, many or a size class.

cdr3_nt: TGTGCCTGGAGTGTCGGGGTTCCCTACAATGAGCAGTTCTTC
cdr3_aa: CAWSVGVPYNEQFF
clone_size: .
j_call: TRBJ2-1
d_call: .
v_call: TRBV30

cdr3_nt: TGCAGTGCTAGTCCCCCCGGGGTGAGACAGGGGAGATTTGGGGCTGGCTACACCTTC
cdr3_aa: CSASPPGVRQGRFGAGYTF
clone_size: medium-sized
j_call: TRBJ1-2
d_call: TRBD1
v_call: TRBV20-1

cdr3_nt: TGTGCCAGCTCAGACAGAGGCACTGAAGCTTTCTTT
cdr3_aa: CASSDRGTEAFF
clone_size: .
j_call: TRBJ1-1
d_call: .
v_call: TRBV18

cdr3_nt: TGTGCCAGCAGTGAAGGTAATCAGTTCTTC
cdr3_aa: CASSEGNQFF
clone_size: .
j_call: TRBJ2-1
d_call: .
v_call: TRBV2

cdr3_nt: TGCAGTGCTAGTCCGGACAGATACAATGAGCAGTTCTTC
cdr3_aa: CSASPDRYNEQFF
clone_size: .
j_call: TRBJ2-1
d_call: .
v_call: TRBV20-1

cdr3_nt: TGTGCCGTCAGAGGGACTAGTAGCGTGTACGAGCAGTACTTC
cdr3_aa: CAVRGTSSVYEQYF
clone_size: .
j_call: TRBJ2-7
d_call: TRBD2
v_call: TRBV6-5

cdr3_nt: TGCAGCGTTTGGTCCCTAGCTGAAGCTTTCTTT
cdr3_aa: CSVWSLAEAFF
clone_size: .
j_call: TRBJ1-1
d_call: .
v_call: TRBV29-1

cdr3_nt: TGTGCCAGCAGTGACTCTGGCCGACTTGGGGAGCTGTTTTTT
cdr3_aa: CASSDSGRLGELFF
clone_size: .
j_call: TRBJ2-2
d_call: .
v_call: TRBV6-4

cdr3_nt: TGTGCCAGCAGTGAAGCCTCACGTAGAAACACTGAAGCTTTCTTT
cdr3_aa: CASSEASRRNTEAFF
clone_size: .
j_call: TRBJ1-1
d_call: .
v_call: TRBV2

cdr3_nt: TGTGCCAGCAGTTACTCAGGGACACAAGAGACCCAGTACTTC
cdr3_aa: CASSYSGTQETQYF
clone_size: .
j_call: TRBJ2-5
d_call: .
v_call: TRBV6-6

cdr3_nt: TGTGCCAGCAAGACGACGGGGGAAAAAGATGAAGCTTTCTTT
cdr3_aa: CASKTTGEKDEAFF
clone_size: .
j_call: TRBJ1-1
d_call: .
v_call: TRBV5-4

cdr3_nt: TGTGCCAGCAGCCGGACAGTCTTAAACGAGCAGTACTTC
cdr3_aa: CASSRTVLNEQYF
clone_size: .
j_call: TRBJ2-7
d_call: .
v_call: TRBV28

cdr3_nt: TGTGCCAGCAGCGCCCTCCTTAACACTGAAGCTTTCTTT
cdr3_aa: CASSALLNTEAFF
clone_size: .
j_call: TRBJ1-1
d_call: .
v_call: TRBV9

cdr3_nt: TGTGCCAGCAGCCAGAGAGATAGCGGAACTAAACCGACGCAGTTCTTC
cdr3_aa: CASSQRDSGTKPTQFF
clone_size: .
j_call: TRBJ2-1
d_call: .
v_call: TRBV4-2

cdr3_nt: TGCAGCGTTGAGGCATCGGGGGGCAAGAACACCGGGGAGCTGTTTTTT
cdr3_aa: CSVEASGGKNTGELFF
clone_size: .
j_call: TRBJ2-2
d_call: .
v_call: TRBV29-1

cdr3_nt: TGTGCCAGCAGCAAAGGATGGGGCTGGAAGGGTTCGAGGATCGAGCAGTACTTC
cdr3_aa: CASSKGWGWKGSRIEQYF
clone_size: .
j_call: TRBJ2-7
d_call: .
v_call: TRBV21-1

cdr3_nt: TGTGCCAGCTCACTAAAAGCGAACACTGAAGCTTTCTTT
cdr3_aa: CASSLKANTEAFF
clone_size: .
j_call: TRBJ1-1
d_call: .
v_call: TRBV18

cdr3_nt: TGCGCCAGCAGCTCCACAGCCCTCTATGGCTACACCTTC
cdr3_aa: CASSSTALYGYTF
clone_size: .
j_call: TRBJ1-2
d_call: .
v_call: TRBV5-1

cdr3_nt: TGTGCCAGCAGCGGTAGAGCGCTCCAAGAGACCCAGTACTTC
cdr3_aa: CASSGRALQETQYF
clone_size: few
j_call: TRBJ2-5
d_call: .
v_call: TRBV5-8

cdr3_nt: TGTGCCAGTACCCCGGGACAGGGATTGTACGAGCAGTACTTC
cdr3_aa: CASTPGQGLYEQYF
clone_size: once
j_call: TRBJ2-7
d_call: TRBD1
v_call: TRBV19

cdr3_nt: TGCGCCACCTCGACCCGGGGGGCTGGGACTGAAGCTTTCTTT
cdr3_aa: CATSTRGAGTEAFF
clone_size: .
j_call: TRBJ1-1
d_call: .
v_call: TRBV5-1

cdr3_nt: TGTGCCAGCAGTTTATCGGCGGGGCGGGCGGACGCGTCCTACGAGCAGTACTTC
cdr3_aa: CASSLSAGRADASYEQYF
clone_size: once
j_call: TRBJ2-7
d_call: .
v_call: TRBV27